The 22 T cell receptor beta chains given below trace back to one sample, sequenced in a study of response to subunit inactivated influenza vaccine (dated by TCRdb to the late 2010s). The library was made by RT-PCR. TCRdb shows the sequencer as Illumina HiSeq 2500. TCRdb reprocessing: public reads trimmed at Q25 with fastp, clones called with MiXCR, in-frame beta chains kept. Rows are unified per CDR3 protein, each entry keeping the most common DNA and genes. The table for this sample lists approximately 300,000 distinct CDR3 sequences; about 20% of them were counted only once. The ten largest clones capture about a tenth of the sample. The sample in question was PBMCs from blood, obtained about 20 months after vaccination. The receptors here all came from a man aged 45 to 70 who received an inactivated influenza vaccine. Donor details come from another sample of the same person, matched by shared clones.

This clonotype was detected a few times. The chain has TRBV11-2 and TRBJ1-2; TRBD1 is a possible D gene (6 bases). This CDR3 region has 22 residues. The V end was cut by 0 bases, the J end by 5 bases, with 34 bases between. Germline V gene sequence: CDR1 SGHAT, CDR2 FQNNGV. CDR3 sequence (DNA): TGTGCCAGCAGCTTAGATGGTCGTACAGGGAGGCCGCACGGTTCTCTAATTTATGGCTACACCTTC. Translated: CASSLDGRTGRPHGSLIYGYTF.

A few counts support this clonotype. V gene TRBV4-2 combines with J gene TRBJ1-5; D is possibly TRBD1 (5 bases). With 0 bases removed from V and 3 bases from J, the gap between germline ends came to 12 bases. The CDR3 covers 16 residues. Germline CDR1 LGHNA, CDR2 YNFKEQ. The CDR3 DNA sequence: TGTGCCAGCAGCCAAGATTGGAACGGACACAATCAGCCCCAGCATTTT. This sequence encodes CASSQDWNGHNQPQHF.

The chain carries TRBV20-1 and TRBJ2-7; 10 nucleotides line up with TRBD1. Trimming took 4 bases from V and 6 from J; bases not matched to a gene: 6. The CDR3 loop spans 13 amino acids. CDR1 and CDR2 from the germline V gene are DFQATT and SNEGSKA (reference sequence). The CDR3 bases are TGCAGTGCTATGACAGGGGGCAAGGGCGAGCAGTACTTC. Translated: CSAMTGGKGEQYF.

The chain couples TRBV5-1 to TRBJ2-3; TRBD2 matches 8 bases. The junction had 9 bases not matched to a gene; V was cut back by 4 bases and J by 2 bases. Germline loops: CDR1 SGHRS, CDR2 YFSETQ. The CDR3 covers 16 residues. CDR3: CASSEPGLELTDTQYF. The CDR3 region has the DNA TGCGCCAGCAGCGAGCCGGGACTAGAACTCACAGATACGCAGTATTTT.

There are a few counts of this clonotype. The chain recombines TRBV19 with TRBJ1-1, with D perhaps matching TRBD1 (6 bases). V shed 5 bases and J shed 6 bases, with 19 bases lying between them. CDR3 length: 15 amino acids. CDR1 is LNHDA, CDR2 SQIVND, per germline (reference sequence). CDR3 bases: TGTGCCAGTAGTCCCCCGGGGGCCCGCTCCTCTGAAGCTTTCTTT. Its protein is CASSPPGARSSEAFF.

The chain uses TRBV18 and TRBJ2-1; 7 nucleotides match TRBD1. CDR1 is KGHSH and CDR2 is LQKENI in the germline V gene. The V segment lost 3 bases and the J segment 9 bases; nucleotides outside the gene matches: 8. This CDR3 has 14 amino acids. The CDR3 loop reads CASSPSPQGSEQFF. CDR3 in DNA: TGTGCCAGCTCACCCTCCCCACAGGGGAGTGAGCAGTTCTTC.

This clonotype was recorded a few times. V usage is TRBV12-3 or TRBV12-4 and J usage is TRBJ2-3; maybe TRBD2 (5 bases). CDR3 length equals 14 residues. Trimming took 7 bases from V and 8 from J, leaving 19 bases between them. The CDR3 coding sequence is TGTGCCAGCACCGTGAGGGTTCAAGACGGTACGCAGTATTTT. The encoded protein is CASTVRVQDGTQYF.

This clonotype has just a few counts. V gene TRBV19 combines with J gene TRBJ2-1; tentatively, D is TRBD2 (5 bases). The CDR3 sequence is 15 residues long. V lost 5 bases to trimming and J lost 1 base, with 12 bases between them. Germline loops: CDR1 LNHDA, CDR2 SQIVND (reference sequence). The CDR3 nucleotides read TGTGCCAGTAGTCCCCGAGCGGTTTCCTACAATGAGCAGTTCTTC. Its protein product is CASSPRAVSYNEQFF. The entire variable domain, with the rest obtained from reference TRBV19 and TRBJ2-1, is as follows: DGGITQSPKYLFRKEGQNVTLSCEQNLNHDAMYWYRQDPGQGLRLIYYSQIVNDFQKGDIAEGYSVSREKKESFPLTVTSAQKNPTAFYLCASSPRAVSYNEQFFGPGTRLTVL.

The sample holds a few counts of this clonotype. V gene TRBV28 combines with J gene TRBJ2-7; 8 bases are a match to TRBD1. The CDR3 extends over 15 amino acids. CDR1 MDHEN and CDR2 SYDVKM come from the germline V gene. The junction had 11 bases not matched to a gene; V was cut back by 3 bases and J by 7 bases. Here the CDR3 DNA reads TGTGCCAGCAGTTTGCTTTCCCAGGGGGCTGAAGAGCAGTACTTC. Translating it yields CASSLLSQGAEEQYF.

This clonotype turned up a few times. V and J are TRBV11-2 and TRBJ1-1; no definite D call. V lost 0 bases and J 1 base, leaving 9 bases between the germline ends. The CDR3 is 15 amino acids. Germline CDR1 SGHAT, CDR2 FQNNGV. The CDR3 sequence: CASSLDWATNTEAFF. CDR3 nucleotide sequence: TGTGCCAGCAGCTTAGACTGGGCAACGAACACTGAAGCTTTCTTT.

There are many counts of this clonotype. The V call is TRBV4-3, the J call TRBJ1-4; possible D gene TRBD1, 5 bases. Trimming removed 0 bases from V and 4 bases from J, with 9 bases in between. CDR3 length equals 15 residues. Germline V lookup: CDR1 LGHNA, CDR2 YSLEER. CDR3 in amino acids: CASSQDSRVNEKLFF. The CDR3 DNA follows: TGCGCCAGCAGCCAAGATAGCAGGGTTAATGAAAAACTGTTTTTT.

In this sample, this clonotype turned up a few times. The chain uses TRBV9 and TRBJ1-2; D is unclear. The V end was cut by 5 bases, the J end by 4 bases, with 6 bases between. This CDR3 comprises 11 residues. Germline CDR1 SGDLS, CDR2 YYNGEE. CDR3 amino acids: CASRGIYGYTF. In nucleotides, the CDR3 is TGTGCCAGCAGGGGGATCTATGGCTACACCTTC.

Ten or more counts support this clonotype. V usage is TRBV29-1 and J usage is TRBJ2-5, with D uncertain. The CDR3 runs 12 residues. CDR1 and CDR2 (germline): SQVTM, ANQGSEA. V lost 1 base, J lost 5 bases, and 8 bases lay in between. The CDR3, as DNA: TGCAGCGTTGAAGGGTGGGTCGAGACCCAGTACTTC. Translation: CSVEGWVETQYF.

V and J are TRBV23-1 and TRBJ1-1, with 7 bases identical to TRBD1. TRBV23-1 is an open reading frame, and its role is uncertain. CDR3 length: 19 residues. V shed 6 bases and J 3 bases; nucleotides not matched to a gene: 22. The CDR3 bases are TGCGCCAGCAGACTTTCCCACCTCGCACTAGACAGGGTTGACACTGAAGCTTTCTTT. Protein: CASRLSHLALDRVDTEAFF.

The V and J genes are TRBV6-5 and TRBJ2-5; D possibly uses TRBD1 or TRBD2 (5 bases each). The CDR3 consists of 12 residues. V lost 8 bases to trimming and J lost 7 bases, with 14 bases between them. CDR1 is MNHEY and CDR2 is SVGAGI in the germline V gene. The CDR3 here is CASRGGKGTQYF. In nucleotides, the CDR3 is TGTGCCAGCCGGGGCGGCAAGGGGACCCAGTACTTC.

The rearrangement links TRBV19 to TRBJ2-6; TRBD1 agrees at 8 bases. CDR1 and CDR2 (germline): LNHDA, SQIVND (reference sequence). This CDR3 spans 17 amino acids. V lost 5 bases and J lost 1; bases outside the gene matches: 7. CDR3 DNA: TGTGCCAGTAGTCGGACAGGGATCGGGTCTGGGGCCAACGTCCTGACTTTC. Its protein is CASSRTGIGSGANVLTF.

This clonotype occurred a few times. CDR3 nucleotides: TGTGCCAGCAGTTACAGGTCTAGCGGGTTCGATGAGCAGTTCTTC. Amino acids: CASSYRSSGFDEQFF. V is TRBV6-2 or TRBV6-3 and J is TRBJ2-1, with 8 bases identical to TRBD2. The CDR3 is 15 residues long. The germline V gene encodes CDR1 MNHEY and CDR2 SVGEGT. The ends lost 2 bases at V and 8 bases at J; junction bases unmatched: 8.

This chain connects TRBV20-1 to TRBJ1-1; D remains unclear. With 3 bases removed from V and 3 bases from J, the gap between germline ends came to 11 bases. CDR3 size: 13 residues. The germline V gene has CDR1 DFQATT and CDR2 SNEGSKA (reference sequence). CDR3 sequence reads: CSASSEWDTEAFF. CDR3 bases: TGCAGTGCTAGTTCTGAATGGGACACTGAAGCTTTCTTT.

This clonotype was seen a handful of times. The chain recombines TRBV12-3 or TRBV12-4 with TRBJ1-1; possible D gene TRBD1, 5 bases. V was pared by 5 bases and J by 5 bases, with 12 bases between. The CDR3 runs to 13 residues. The CDR3 sequence: CASSPRGVTEAFF. The CDR3 bases are TGTGCCAGCAGTCCTAGAGGGGTAACTGAAGCTTTCTTT.

This clonotype has more than one count but fewer than ten. V usage is TRBV15 and J usage is TRBJ2-3; 8 bases are shared with TRBD1. Looked up from germline, CDR1 is LNHNV and CDR2 is YYDKDF (reference sequence). The CDR3 is 16 residues long. V dropped 2 bases and J dropped 6; count of bases not matched to a gene: 10. The CDR3 loop is CATSRSPTGDGDTQYF. CDR3 nucleotides: TGTGCCACCAGCAGATCTCCGACAGGGGATGGGGATACGCAGTATTTT. The entire variable domain, with the rest obtained from reference TRBV15 and TRBJ2-3, is as follows: DAMVIQNPRYQVTQFGKPVTLSCSQTLNHNVMYWYQQKSSQAPKLLFHYYDKDFNNEADTPDNFQSRRPNTSFCFLDIRSPGLGDTAMYLCATSRSPTGDGDTQYFGPGTRLTVL.

The J gene is TRBJ2-5, the V gene TRBV3-1; D is perhaps TRBD2 (6 bases). In germline, CDR1 is LGHDT, CDR2 YNNKEL (reference sequence). The CDR3 is made up of 13 amino acids. V lost 4 bases and J 7 bases, leaving 13 bases between the germline ends. CDR3: CASSPRTTGTQYF. CDR3 sequence (DNA): TGTGCCAGCAGCCCCCGGACTACTGGGACCCAGTACTTC.

The DNA for the CDR3 is TGTGCCAGCAGTCGCTTCCCTTCCTCTAGCGGCGAAGAGACCCAGTACTTC. It encodes CASSRFPSSSGEETQYF. The chain has TRBV6-2 or TRBV6-3 and TRBJ2-5; 7 nucleotides agree with TRBD2. V trimming: 5 bases; J trimming: 3 bases; junction bases outside the gene matches: 15. The CDR3 is made up of 17 amino acids. The germline gives CDR1 MNHEY, CDR2 SVGEGT.